The 28 T cell receptor beta chains below were found in one sample sequenced in a study of CD8 T cells in ankylosing spondylitis. One entry per CDR3 protein results from TCRdb running MiXCR on the 5' RACE reads. The data hold 310,000 or so distinct CDR3 sequences, with roughly 20% observed a single time. The sequencing sample was made of blood, either unsorted or a sorted T cell fraction (not recorded which). The receptors were gathered from a male donor with ankylosing spondylitis or in good health (not recorded which).

The chain combines TRBV29-1 with TRBJ2-5, with D uncertain. Germline V gene lookup returns CDR1 SQVTM and CDR2 ANQGSEA. Trimming pared 2 bases from V and 0 bases from J, leaving 13 bases between. CDR3 length: 15 residues. CDR3 residues: CSVEFQVQYQETQYF. As DNA, the CDR3 is TGCAGCGTTGAATTCCAGGTCCAGTACCAAGAGACCCAGTACTTC.

This clonotype was counted at least ten times. The rearrangement joins TRBV29-1 to TRBJ1-1; 7 nucleotides agree with TRBD1. The length of the CDR3 is 12 residues. Germline trimming cut 5 bases from V and 10 bases from J; bases unmatched to any gene: 10. Per the germline V gene, CDR1 is SQVTM and CDR2 is ANQGSEA. DNA of the CDR3: TGCAGCGTTACCGGGACAGCTCTGTTAGCTTTCTTT. Its translation is CSVTGTALLAFF.

The chain uses TRBV20-1 and TRBJ1-3; unclear D gene. Germline V gene data show CDR1 as DFQATT and CDR2 as SNEGSKA (reference sequence). This CDR3 contains 15 residues. Trimming removed 1 base from V and 8 bases from J, with 18 bases in between. In nucleotides, the CDR3 is TGCAGTGCTAGAGGGGTTTACGCCGGCTTAGACACCATATATTTT. The encoded protein is CSARGVYAGLDTIYF.

Only a few counts were recorded for this clonotype. The chain combines TRBV12-3 or TRBV12-4 with TRBJ2-2, with D perhaps matching TRBD1 (6 bases). The CDR3 is 12 amino acids. Between the trimmed V and J ends, which lost 7 bases and 6 bases, there was a span of 9 bases. The CDR3: CASTKGAGELFF. The DNA of the CDR3 is TGTGCCAGCACGAAGGGGGCCGGGGAGCTGTTTTTT.

This clonotype has just a few counts. The rearrangement uses TRBV5-8 and TRBJ1-1, with D tentatively TRBD1 (6 bases). The CDR3 sequence is 15 residues long. Germline values: CDR1 SGHTS, CDR2 YDEGEE. Trimming cost V 4 bases and J 1 base, with 14 bases left between them. For the CDR3, the DNA is TGTGCCAGCAGCCAACTCCGGACAGCGAACACTGAAGCTTTCTTT. It encodes CASSQLRTANTEAFF. Supplemented by reference TRBV5-8 and TRBJ1-1, the full variable domain reads EAGVTQSPTHLIKTRGQQATLRCSPISGHTSVYWYQQALGLGLQFLLWYDEGEERNRGNFPPRFSGRQFPNYSSELNVNALELEDSALYLCASSQLRTANTEAFFGQGTRLTVV.

This clonotype was observed a handful of times. V gene TRBV2 combines with J gene TRBJ2-5, with 11 bases that match TRBD1. Germline assignment: CDR1 SNHLY and CDR2 FYNNEI. V was pared by 7 bases and J by 2 bases, with 3 bases of the junction left unmatched. This CDR3 comprises 14 residues. Here the CDR3 reads CASTRDRGQETQYF. CDR3 in DNA: TGTGCCAGCACCCGGGACAGGGGGCAAGAGACCCAGTACTTC.

The table lists this clonotype with a few counts. This chain connects TRBV12-3 or TRBV12-4 to TRBJ2-6; D gene uncertain. The CDR3 runs to 11 residues. V was clipped by 8 bases and J by 6 bases, with 5 bases between them. The CDR3 loop is CASGLANVLTF. Written as DNA, the CDR3 is TGTGCCAGCGGTCTGGCCAACGTCCTGACTTTC.

This clonotype was detected many times. This chain connects TRBV20-1 to TRBJ1-2, with D tentatively TRBD1 (5 bases). V was cut by 4 bases and J by 0 bases, with 6 bases left in between. The CDR3 is 12 residues long. In germline, CDR1 is DFQATT, CDR2 SNEGSKA (reference sequence). CDR3 sequence: CSATGTNYGYTF. In DNA, the CDR3 is TGCAGTGCTACAGGGACTAACTATGGCTACACCTTC.

On this clonotype itself: The junction departs from the called germline gene at one end, perhaps through a read error. V gene TRBV25-1 combines with J gene TRBJ2-2; maybe TRBD1 (6 bases). CDR3 length: 12 residues. Germline loops: CDR1 MGHDK, CDR2 SYGVNS. The CDR3 loop reads CASSGGPGELFF. In DNA, the CDR3 is TGTGCCAGTAGTGGGGGCCCCGGGGAGCTGTTTTTT.

At least ten counts were recorded for this clonotype. The chain is built from TRBV4-1 and TRBJ2-1; D is perhaps TRBD1 (5 bases). Per germline, CDR1 MGHRA and CDR2 YSYEKL. The CDR3 has 17 amino acids. The V end was cut by 4 bases, the J end by 0 bases, with 16 bases between. The CDR3 protein is CASSPLGASSSYNEQFF. CDR3 coding DNA: TGCGCCAGCAGCCCGCTTGGGGCGTCTAGCTCCTACAATGAGCAGTTCTTC.

This sequence joins TRBV12-5 and TRBJ2-1, with 12 nucleotides matching TRBD2. Germline assignment: CDR1 LGHNT and CDR2 FRNRAP. V was pared by 7 bases and J by 9 bases, with 10 bases of the junction left unmatched. The CDR3 is 15 residues long. The CDR3 DNA follows: TGTGCTAGTGCCTCCCGACTAGCGGGAGAAAGTGAGCAGTTCTTC. Its protein product is CASASRLAGESEQFF. Full variable domain (rest looked up from reference TRBV12-5 and TRBJ2-1): DARVTQTPRHKVTEMGQEVTMRCQPILGHNTVFWYRQTMMQGLELLAYFRNRAPLDDSGMPKDRFSAEMPDATLATLKIQPSEPRDSAVYFCASASRLAGESEQFFGPGTRLTVL.

The V gene is TRBV20-1, the J gene TRBJ1-1; D may be TRBD1 (5 bases). Trimming stripped 8 bases from V and 0 bases from J, with 16 bases between. The CDR3 totals 14 residues. CDR1 DFQATT and CDR2 SNEGSKA come from the germline V gene (reference sequence). CDR3 in amino acids: CSTLSGGLNTEAFF. In nucleotides, the CDR3 is TGCAGTACCCTGAGCGGGGGGTTGAACACTGAAGCTTTCTTT.

This clonotype occurred a few times. The V gene is TRBV29-1, the J gene TRBJ2-1, with TRBD2 matching over 8 bases. CDR3 size: 14 residues. Trimming at V came to 3 bases and at J to 7 bases, leaving 8 bases not matched to a gene. Germline CDR1 reads SQVTM; CDR2 reads ANQGSEA. The CDR3 here is CSVDPAGVSNEQFF. CDR3 coding DNA: TGCAGCGTTGATCCAGCGGGAGTAAGTAATGAGCAGTTCTTC.

This clonotype was observed once. The CDR3 reads CASNRRGRTYNEQFF. The CDR3 DNA reads as TGTGCCAGCAACCGACGGGGGAGAACCTACAATGAGCAGTTCTTC. The chain couples TRBV7-9 to TRBJ2-1, with a weak D call TRBD2 (6 bases). Germline V gives CDR1 SEHNR, CDR2 FQNEAQ (reference sequence). The CDR3 loop spans 15 amino acids. V dropped 7 bases and J dropped 2 bases, with 15 bases sitting between them.

This clonotype was counted only a few times. V gene TRBV12-3 or TRBV12-4 combines with J gene TRBJ1-6, with TRBD1 as a possible D gene (6 bases). This CDR3 has 16 amino acids. Trimming took off 3 bases at V and 0 bases at J, with 9 bases between the two ends. The CDR3 is CASSLGQSSYNSPLHF. In nucleotides, the CDR3 is TGTGCCAGCAGTTTGGGACAAAGCTCCTATAATTCACCCCTCCACTTT.

A word on this clonotype: This could be a read error, since a much larger clone is one nucleotide away. V is TRBV12-3 or TRBV12-4 and J is TRBJ2-1; D perhaps matches TRBD1 (5 bases). The CDR3 contains 13 residues. The V end lost 11 bases, the J end lost 2 bases, and 13 bases lay between the germline ends. The CDR3 nucleotides read TGTGCCGCCAGGGCCGGGCCCTACAATGAGCAGTTCTTC. It is translated as CAARAGPYNEQFF.

The chain combines TRBV7-2 with TRBJ1-1, with TRBD1 as a possible D gene (5 bases). The CDR3 sequence is 16 residues long. Deletions cut 4 bases from V and 5 bases from J, with 20 bases between. CDR1 and CDR2 (germline): SGHTA, FQGNSA. This CDR3 is CASSSPLGQGKTEAFF. CDR3 nucleotide sequence: TGTGCCAGCAGCTCCCCTCTCGGGCAGGGAAAAACTGAAGCTTTCTTT.

This clonotype was picked up many times. The chain recombines TRBV5-1 with TRBJ1-3, with no clear D. This CDR3 region has 16 residues. V lost 3 bases and J lost 0, with 13 bases in between. Germline CDR1 and CDR2: SGHRS and YFSETQ. The CDR3 loop reads CASSSLDPSSGNTIYF. For the CDR3, the DNA is TGCGCCAGCAGCTCCCTGGACCCGAGCTCTGGAAACACCATATATTTT.

This clonotype was picked up a small number of times. The J gene is TRBJ2-5, the V gene TRBV6-5; tentatively, D is TRBD2 (5 bases). The V end lost 2 bases, the J end lost 5 bases, and 18 bases lay between the germline ends. The CDR3 sequence is 16 residues long. Germline V gene lookup returns CDR1 MNHEY and CDR2 SVGAGI. The CDR3 DNA is TGTGCCAGCAGTTACGAAGTGCCTATAGGCGGGGAGACCCAGTACTTC. Residues: CASSYEVPIGGETQYF.

Ten or more counts support this clonotype. The chain recombines TRBV20-1 with TRBJ2-3, with 8 bases aligning to TRBD2. The CDR3 totals 16 residues. The V gene end was trimmed by 1 base and the J gene end by 5 bases; junction bases not matched to a gene: 11. Per the germline V gene, CDR1 is DFQATT and CDR2 is SNEGSKA (reference sequence). The CDR3 nucleotides read TGCAGTGCTAGAGCAGGCAGCGGGAGCGGTAGAGATACGCAGTATTTT. Amino acids: CSARAGSGSGRDTQYF.

In this sample, this clonotype turned up a few times. This sequence joins TRBV5-1 and TRBJ2-3; TRBD2 matches 11 bases. Germline CDR1 is SGHRS and CDR2 is YFSETQ. The CDR3 spans 16 residues. V was clipped by 4 bases and J by 0 bases; unmatched bases: 4. The CDR3 loop is CASSVGLAESTDTQYF. The CDR3 DNA reads TGCGCCAGCAGCGTGGGACTAGCGGAAAGCACAGATACGCAGTATTTT.

There are many counts of this clonotype. The rearrangement uses TRBV12-3 or TRBV12-4 and TRBJ1-1; the D is unclear. The V end was cut by 2 bases, the J end by 4 bases, with 11 bases between. The length of the CDR3 is 14 residues. CDR3 in amino acids: CASSLSWRSTEAFF. The CDR3 DNA sequence: TGTGCCAGCAGTTTAAGCTGGCGGAGCACTGAAGCTTTCTTT.

Worth noting for this clonotype: Germline and junction disagree at one end, which may indicate a read error. The genes are TRBV2 and TRBJ1-2; D might be TRBD1 (6 bases). This CDR3 has 13 residues. Germline CDR1 SNHLY, CDR2 FYNNEI. The CDR3 reads CAGSAETGYGYTF. Written as DNA, the CDR3 is TGTGCCGGCAGTGCCGAGACAGGCTATGGCTACACCTTC.

The rearrangement links TRBV6-5 to TRBJ1-2; D perhaps matches TRBD1 (6 bases). Germline V gene lookup returns CDR1 MNHEY and CDR2 SVGAGI. Trimming removed 2 bases from V and 4 bases from J, with 14 bases in between. The CDR3 has 15 amino acids. The CDR3 region has the DNA TGTGCCAGCAGTTACGGGAAGGGGGGGGGCTATGGCTACACCTTC. As protein: CASSYGKGGGYGYTF.

This rearrangement joins TRBV12-3 or TRBV12-4 to TRBJ2-2, with D possibly matching TRBD2 (6 bases). This CDR3 has 15 residues. The V and J ends lost 3 bases and 1 base respectively, with 9 bases between them. The CDR3: CASSFGSGNTGELFF. In DNA form, the CDR3 reads TGTGCCAGCAGTTTTGGTAGCGGGAACACCGGGGAGCTGTTTTTT.

The rearrangement links TRBV20-1 to TRBJ1-5; TRBD1 matches at 8 bases. Germline loops: CDR1 DFQATT, CDR2 SNEGSKA (reference sequence). V was pared by 6 bases and J by 2 bases, with 6 bases of the junction left unmatched. This CDR3 comprises 14 residues. In DNA, the CDR3 is TGCAGTGCCATAGCAGGGGGCGGCAATCAGCCCCAGCATTTT. This gives the protein CSAIAGGGNQPQHF.

This clonotype was counted only a few times. The gene calls are TRBV7-2 and TRBJ1-4; 11 bases align to TRBD1. The CDR3 extends over 16 amino acids. Trimming at V came to 5 bases and at J to 8 bases, leaving 10 bases not matched to a gene. Germline V gene data show CDR1 as SGHTA and CDR2 as FQGNSA. The CDR3 spells CASSRQGQGAEEKLFF. CDR3 coding DNA: TGTGCCAGCAGCCGCCAAGGACAGGGGGCGGAAGAAAAACTGTTTTTT.

The chain links TRBV28 to TRBJ1-5; 7 bases fit TRBD1. Germline CDR1 MDHEN, CDR2 SYDVKM. V gave up 3 bases and J gave up 5 bases; unmatched junction bases: 4. The CDR3 has 14 amino acids. The CDR3 region has the DNA TGTGCCAGCAGTTTGGGAGGGGGCCATCAGCCCCAGCATTTT. Translating gives CASSLGGGHQPQHF.